The sequence of this T cell receptor beta chain was determined in a study of CD8+CD57+ T cells in acquired aplastic anemia. Looking at the study overall: Average DNA yield from sorted CD4+ and CD8+ cells was about 3 ug.

As for this clonotype: Its cognate antigen is unknown.

Study findings and constraints: Controls did not differ significantly from patients in CD8+ Simpson's diversity.

The patients chosen for sequencing had shown expansion of CD8+CD57+ cells (detected by flow cytometry). The study profiled TCR beta VDJ and CDR3 using genomic DNA as template. TCRdb reprocessed the reads with MiXCR, giving one entry per CDR3 protein. The sample shows about 40,000 distinct CDR3 sequences, less than 65% of them seen only once. The CDR3 is 14 residues long. Trimming left V 3 bases short and J 4 bases short, with 10 bases between. The clonotype comes from a human donor with aplastic anemia. Sequencing input: sorted CD4+, CD8+, or CD8+CD57+ T cells (not recorded which) from PBMCs. The chain combines TRBV12-3 or TRBV12-4 with TRBJ1-3; D gene ambiguous. The CDR3 DNA reads as TGTGCCAGCAGTTTTAGCGTGTCGGGAAACACCATATATTTT. Its protein is CASSFSVSGNTIYF.